The next 4 T cell receptor beta chains were all read from a single sample in a study of T-cell memory formation after mild COVID-19. TCRdb reprocessed the 5' RACE reads via MiXCR and lists one record per CDR3 protein. Of 180,000 or so distinct CDR3 sequences in the sample, roughly 10% were seen once. Sequencing was carried out using PBMCs or a T cell subset sorted from them (not recorded which). The receptors come from a man aged 18 to 29 who had mild COVID-19 (a few samples of this study predate the infection). Cell type and time point are not known.

The rearrangement uses TRBV7-2 and TRBJ2-7; 10 bases match TRBD1. Germline V gene lookup returns CDR1 SGHTA and CDR2 FQGNSA. V lost 5 bases, J lost 6 bases, and 10 bases stayed unmatched. The length of the CDR3 is 15 residues. The CDR3 is CASSNPDRGRFEQYF. The DNA of the CDR3 is TGTGCCAGCAGCAATCCTGACAGGGGGCGCTTCGAGCAGTACTTC.

This chain uses TRBV6-5 with TRBJ1-1; weak D call: TRBD1 (5 bases). The CDR3 has 14 residues. V was shortened by 6 bases and J by 3 bases, with 14 bases between the two germline ends. In germline, CDR1 is MNHEY, CDR2 SVGAGI. CDR3 sequence: CASRRGGVDTEAFF. CDR3 DNA: TGTGCCAGCAGACGTGGAGGGGTGGACACTGAAGCTTTCTTT.

V gene TRBV4-3 combines with J gene TRBJ2-3; TRBD2 might be the D (5 bases). Germline lookup yields CDR1 LGHNA and CDR2 YSLEER. Trimming stripped 6 bases from V and 6 bases from J, with 16 bases between. The CDR3 is 14 residues long. CDR3 bases: TGCGCCAGCAGTACGGTGGGAGCCGGGGATACGCAGTATTTT. It yields the protein CASSTVGAGDTQYF.

This chain uses TRBV12-3 or TRBV12-4 with TRBJ2-1; D not certain. Trimming cost V 7 bases and J 3 bases, with 7 bases left between them. The CDR3 is made up of 12 amino acids. CDR3 nucleotides: TGTGCCAGCACCAACAACTACAATGAGCAGTTCTTC. Protein product: CASTNNYNEQFF.